This is a list of T cell receptor beta chains from one sample in a study of spatial heterogeneity in lung cancer. A single record per CDR3 protein comes from TCRdb applying MiXCR to the 5' RACE reads. The top ten clones hold around 4.3% of a sample with approximately 82,000 distinct CDR3 sequences, over 10% of them seen once. The sample here was PBMCs, taken at surgery. These receptors came from a male donor with early-stage non-small cell lung cancer. Both conserved end residues are part of each CDR3. D genes are given only for firm matches. Size values are once, few and many counts, or a class for expanded clones, and some rows have none.

CDR3 DNA	CDR3 protein	D gene	clone size	J gene	V gene
TGCAGCGTTGAAGTGGTGCGGAAAGAGACCCAGTACTTC	CSVEVVRKETQYF	NA	NA	TRBJ2-5	TRBV29-1
TGCGCCAGCAGCCAAGTAGCCCTTGACGAGCAGTACTTC	CASSQVALDEQYF	NA	NA	TRBJ2-7	TRBV4-1
TGTGCCAGCAGCCAAGAAGGTGCGGGAGGGCCGGAGACCCAGTACTTC	CASSQEGAGGPETQYF	TRBD2	NA	TRBJ2-5	TRBV3-1
TGCGCCAGCAGCTCTACCCCCGGGACAGAGATTTCACCCCTCCACTTT	CASSSTPGTEISPLHF	TRBD1	NA	TRBJ1-6	TRBV5-1
TGTGCCAGCAGCTTAGAACCAGCGGGAGCAGGGGAGACCCAGTACTTC	CASSLEPAGAGETQYF	TRBD2	NA	TRBJ2-5	TRBV11-2
TGTGCCAGCAGTTTTCACAATGAGCAGTTCTTC	CASSFHNEQFF	NA	few	TRBJ2-1	TRBV12-3/TRBV12-4
TGTGCCAGCAGCTTTAGTACTGAGCAGTTCTTC	CASSFSTEQFF	NA	NA	TRBJ2-1	TRBV11-2
TGTGCCAGCAGTTCCCAAATGAGGGGGTACACCTACGAGCAGTACTTC	CASSSQMRGYTYEQYF	NA	NA	TRBJ2-7	TRBV28
TGCAGTGCTAGAGAAAAAGAGACAGCACCCTACGAGCAGTACTTC	CSAREKETAPYEQYF	NA	few	TRBJ2-7	TRBV20-1
TGCGCCAGCAGCTTGGACAGCTTAGACTCCTACGAGCAGTACTTC	CASSLDSLDSYEQYF	NA	few	TRBJ2-7	TRBV5-1
TGCAGCGTTCTTCGGACAGGGGCCGACACTGAAGCTTTCTTT	CSVLRTGADTEAFF	TRBD1	NA	TRBJ1-1	TRBV29-1
TGTGCCAACCGTTGGGGTTGGGGGTGCTACAATGAGCAGTTCTTC	CANRWGWGCYNEQFF	NA	NA	TRBJ2-1	TRBV25-1
TGTGCCAGCAGTTACTCGCTTAACACTGAAGCTTTCTTT	CASSYSLNTEAFF	NA	NA	TRBJ1-1	TRBV6-2/TRBV6-3
TGTGCCAGCAGTTTCAACCAGTTTCCGTACGAGCAGTACTTC	CASSFNQFPYEQYF	NA	many	TRBJ2-7	TRBV28
TGCAGTCTCGGGGCTGAAGCTTTCTTT	CSLGAEAFF	NA	few	TRBJ1-1	TRBV20-1
TGTGCCAGCAGTGAAGCGGCGGTGAATCAGCCCCAGCATTTT	CASSEAAVNQPQHF	NA	few	TRBJ1-5	TRBV2
TGTGCCAGCAGCCTCCGGGACAGGGGGCGGACCGGGGAGCTGTTTTTT	CASSLRDRGRTGELFF	TRBD1	NA	TRBJ2-2	TRBV12-3/TRBV12-4
TGTGCCAGCAGCCAAGATCTTGGAGGGGGAGGCTACACCTTC	CASSQDLGGGGYTF	NA	few	TRBJ1-2	TRBV14
TGTGCCTGGAGTGTTTCGACAGGGACGGGGGGCAATCAGCCCCAGCATTTT	CAWSVSTGTGGNQPQHF	TRBD1	NA	TRBJ1-5	TRBV30